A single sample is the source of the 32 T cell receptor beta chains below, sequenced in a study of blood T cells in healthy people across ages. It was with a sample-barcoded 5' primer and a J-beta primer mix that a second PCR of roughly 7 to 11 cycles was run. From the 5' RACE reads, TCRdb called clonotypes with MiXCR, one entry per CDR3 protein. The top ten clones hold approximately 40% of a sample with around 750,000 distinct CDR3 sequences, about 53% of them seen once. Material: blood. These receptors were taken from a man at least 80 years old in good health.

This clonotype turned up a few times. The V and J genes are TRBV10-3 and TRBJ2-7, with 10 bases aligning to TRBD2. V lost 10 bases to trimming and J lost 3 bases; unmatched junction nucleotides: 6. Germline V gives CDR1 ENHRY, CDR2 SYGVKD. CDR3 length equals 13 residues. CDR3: CATSAGGHYEQYF. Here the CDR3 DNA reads TGTGCCACCTCAGCGGGAGGGCACTACGAGCAGTACTTC.

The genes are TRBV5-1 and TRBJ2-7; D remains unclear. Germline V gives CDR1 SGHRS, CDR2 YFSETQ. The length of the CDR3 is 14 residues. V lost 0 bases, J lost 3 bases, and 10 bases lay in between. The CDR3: CASSLEAALYEQYF. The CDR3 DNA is TGCGCCAGCAGCTTGGAGGCAGCACTCTACGAGCAGTACTTC.

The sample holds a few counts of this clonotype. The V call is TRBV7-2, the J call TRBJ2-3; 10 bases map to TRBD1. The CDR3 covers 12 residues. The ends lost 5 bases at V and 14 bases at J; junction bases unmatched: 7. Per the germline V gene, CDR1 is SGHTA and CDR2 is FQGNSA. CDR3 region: CASSPGQGPAYF. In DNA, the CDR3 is TGTGCCAGCAGCCCGGGACAGGGGCCCGCGTATTTT.

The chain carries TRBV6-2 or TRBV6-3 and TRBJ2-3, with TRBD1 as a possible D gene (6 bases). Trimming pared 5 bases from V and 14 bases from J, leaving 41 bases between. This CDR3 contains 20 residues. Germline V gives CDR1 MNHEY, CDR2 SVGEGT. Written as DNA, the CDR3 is TGTGCCAGCAGTCACAAACAGCCGGGACAAAAAGGGACGGGTCACAGAGGCGCGTATTTT. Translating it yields CASSHKQPGQKGTGHRGAYF.

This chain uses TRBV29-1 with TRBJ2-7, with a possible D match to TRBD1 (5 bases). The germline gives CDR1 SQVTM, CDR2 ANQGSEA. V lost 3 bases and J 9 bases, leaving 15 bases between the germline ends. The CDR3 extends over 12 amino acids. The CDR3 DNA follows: TGCAGCGTTGATGGGGCACACAAGAGGCAGTACTTC. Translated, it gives CSVDGAHKRQYF.

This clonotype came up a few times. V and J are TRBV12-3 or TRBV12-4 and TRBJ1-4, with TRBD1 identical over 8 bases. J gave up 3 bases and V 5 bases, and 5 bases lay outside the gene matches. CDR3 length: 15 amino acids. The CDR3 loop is CASSPRTGPNEKLFF. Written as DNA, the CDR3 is TGTGCCAGCAGTCCACGGACAGGGCCTAATGAAAAACTGTTTTTT.

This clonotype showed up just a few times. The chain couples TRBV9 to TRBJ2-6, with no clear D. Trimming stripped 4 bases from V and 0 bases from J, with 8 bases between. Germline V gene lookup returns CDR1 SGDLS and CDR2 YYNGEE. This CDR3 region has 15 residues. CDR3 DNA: TGTGCCAGCAGCCCCAGGCCCTCTGGGGCCAACGTCCTGACTTTC. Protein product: CASSPRPSGANVLTF.

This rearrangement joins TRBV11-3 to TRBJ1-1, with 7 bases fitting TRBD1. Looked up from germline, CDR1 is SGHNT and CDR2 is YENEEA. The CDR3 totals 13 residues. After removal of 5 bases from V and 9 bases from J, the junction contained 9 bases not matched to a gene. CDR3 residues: CASSGTTTGQAFF. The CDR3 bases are TGTGCCAGCAGCGGAACCACGACAGGGCAAGCTTTCTTT.

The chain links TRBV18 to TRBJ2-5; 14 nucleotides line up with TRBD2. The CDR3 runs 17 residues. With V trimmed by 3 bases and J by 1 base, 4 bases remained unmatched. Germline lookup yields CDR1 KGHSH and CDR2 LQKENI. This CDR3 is CASSPGLAGVGQETQYF. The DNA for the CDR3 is TGTGCCAGCTCACCGGGACTAGCGGGAGTGGGCCAAGAGACCCAGTACTTC.

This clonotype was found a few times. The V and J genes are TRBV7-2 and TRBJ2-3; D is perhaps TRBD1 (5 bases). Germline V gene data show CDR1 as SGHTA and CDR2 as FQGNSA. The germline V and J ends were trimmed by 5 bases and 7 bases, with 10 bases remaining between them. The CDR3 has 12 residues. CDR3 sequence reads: CASSQGAHTQYF. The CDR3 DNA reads TGTGCCAGCAGCCAAGGGGCGCATACGCAGTATTTT.

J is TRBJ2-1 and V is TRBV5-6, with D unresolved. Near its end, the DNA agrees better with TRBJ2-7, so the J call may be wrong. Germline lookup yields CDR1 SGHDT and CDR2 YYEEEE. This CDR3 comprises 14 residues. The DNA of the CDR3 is TGTGCCAGCAGCTTGACCACTACCTACAATGAGCAGTACTTC. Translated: CASSLTTTYNEQYF.

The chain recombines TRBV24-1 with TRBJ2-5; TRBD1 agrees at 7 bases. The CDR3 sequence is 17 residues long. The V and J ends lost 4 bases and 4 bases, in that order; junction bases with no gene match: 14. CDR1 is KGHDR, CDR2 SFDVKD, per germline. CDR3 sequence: CATSDRQGPLLPETQYF. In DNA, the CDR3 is TGTGCCACCAGTGACCGACAGGGTCCTCTTCTTCCAGAGACCCAGTACTTC.

CDR3 region: CATSDVKTDPSGNTIYF. The CDR3 DNA is TGTGCCACCAGTGACGTCAAGACTGATCCCTCTGGAAACACCATATATTTT. The V gene is TRBV24-1, the J gene TRBJ1-3; D is unclear. The germline CDR1 and CDR2 sequences are KGHDR and SFDVKD. The V end lost 4 bases, the J end lost 0 bases, and 15 bases lay between the germline ends. The CDR3 spans 17 residues.

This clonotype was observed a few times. CDR3 in amino acids: CATSRRSGGRPADTQYF. In DNA form, the CDR3 reads TGTGCCACCAGCAGAAGAAGTGGAGGCCGGCCCGCAGATACGCAGTATTTT. The rearrangement uses TRBV15 and TRBJ2-3; D possibly corresponds to TRBD2 (5 bases). V was cut by 2 bases and J by 4 bases, with 19 bases left in between. Germline V lookup: CDR1 LNHNV, CDR2 YYDKDF (reference sequence). There are 17 residues in the CDR3.

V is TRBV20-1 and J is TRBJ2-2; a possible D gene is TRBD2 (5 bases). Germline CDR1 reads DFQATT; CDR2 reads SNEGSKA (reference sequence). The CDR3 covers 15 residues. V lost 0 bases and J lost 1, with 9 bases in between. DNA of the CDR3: TGCAGTGCTAGAGATTGGACTGTGAACACCGGGGAGCTGTTTTTT. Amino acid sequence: CSARDWTVNTGELFF.

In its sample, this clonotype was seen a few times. The CDR3 reads CASSILAGNGYNEQFF. The DNA for the CDR3 is TGTGCCAGCAGCATCCTAGCGGGTAACGGCTACAATGAGCAGTTCTTC. This chain joins TRBV7-2 and TRBJ2-1, with 8 nucleotides matching TRBD2. The germline V gene has CDR1 SGHTA and CDR2 FQGNSA. The V and J ends lost 5 bases and 3 bases, in that order; junction bases with no gene match: 9. CDR3 length: 16 residues. Complete variable domain (other parts from reference TRBV7-2 and TRBJ2-1): GAGVSQSPSNKVTEKGKDVELRCDPISGHTALYWYRQSLGQGLEFLIYFQGNSAPDKSGLPSDRFSAERTGGSVSTLTIQRTQQEDSAVYLCASSILAGNGYNEQFFGPGTRLTVL.

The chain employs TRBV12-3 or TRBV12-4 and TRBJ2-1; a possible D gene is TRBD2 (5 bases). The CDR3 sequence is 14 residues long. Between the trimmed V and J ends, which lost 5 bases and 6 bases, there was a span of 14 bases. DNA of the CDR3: TGTGCCAGCAGTGGTCAGAGGGTCAGCAATGAGCAGTTCTTC. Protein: CASSGQRVSNEQFF.

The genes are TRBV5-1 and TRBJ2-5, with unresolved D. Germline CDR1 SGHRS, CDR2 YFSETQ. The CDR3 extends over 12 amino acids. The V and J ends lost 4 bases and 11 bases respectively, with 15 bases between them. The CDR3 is CASSPTYHEQYF. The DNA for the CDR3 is TGCGCCAGCAGCCCCACCTATCATGAGCAGTACTTC.

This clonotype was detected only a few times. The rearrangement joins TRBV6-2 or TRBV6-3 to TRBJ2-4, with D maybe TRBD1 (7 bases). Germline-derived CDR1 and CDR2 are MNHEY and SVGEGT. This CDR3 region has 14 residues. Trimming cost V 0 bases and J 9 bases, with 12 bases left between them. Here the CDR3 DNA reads TGTGCCAGCAGTTACTCGGGGCAGGGGGGCATTCAGTACTTC. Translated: CASSYSGQGGIQYF.

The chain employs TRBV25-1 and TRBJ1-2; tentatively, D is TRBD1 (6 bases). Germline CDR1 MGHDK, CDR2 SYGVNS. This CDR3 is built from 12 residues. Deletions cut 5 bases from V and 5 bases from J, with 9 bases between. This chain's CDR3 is CASSKGVYGYTF. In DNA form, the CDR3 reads TGTGCCAGCAGTAAGGGGGTTTATGGCTACACCTTC.

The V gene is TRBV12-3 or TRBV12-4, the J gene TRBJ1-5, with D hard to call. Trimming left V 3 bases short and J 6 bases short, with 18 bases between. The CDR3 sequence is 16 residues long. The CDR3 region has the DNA TGTGCCAGCAGTTTCTCCGGGTTAACTATAGCTCAGCCCCAGCATTTT. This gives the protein CASSFSGLTIAQPQHF.

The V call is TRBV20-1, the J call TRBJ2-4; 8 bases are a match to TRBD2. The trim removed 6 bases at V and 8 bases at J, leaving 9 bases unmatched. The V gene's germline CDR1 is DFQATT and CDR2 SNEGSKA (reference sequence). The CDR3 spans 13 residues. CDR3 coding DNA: TGCAGTGCGGGGATTAGCGGGATGGACATTCAGTACTTC. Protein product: CSAGISGMDIQYF.

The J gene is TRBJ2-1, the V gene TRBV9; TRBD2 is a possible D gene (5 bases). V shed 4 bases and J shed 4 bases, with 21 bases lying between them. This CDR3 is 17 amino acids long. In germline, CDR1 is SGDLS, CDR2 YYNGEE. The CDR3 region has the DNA TGTGCCAGCAGCCCCGGCTGGGGAGTCGCGTTGTACAATGAGCAGTTCTTC. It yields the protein CASSPGWGVALYNEQFF.

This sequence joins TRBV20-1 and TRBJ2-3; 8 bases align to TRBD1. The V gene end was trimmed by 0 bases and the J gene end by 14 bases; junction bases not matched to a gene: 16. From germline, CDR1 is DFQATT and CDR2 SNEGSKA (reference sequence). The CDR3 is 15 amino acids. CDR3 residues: CSARDRTGFNRYAYF. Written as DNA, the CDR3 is TGCAGTGCTAGAGACCGGACAGGGTTTAACAGATACGCGTATTTT.

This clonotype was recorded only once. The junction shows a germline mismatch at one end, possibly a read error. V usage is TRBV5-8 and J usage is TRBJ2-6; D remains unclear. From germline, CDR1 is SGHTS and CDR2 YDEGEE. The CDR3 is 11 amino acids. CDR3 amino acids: CASALASVLTF. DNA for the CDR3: TGTGCCAGCGCCCTGGCCAGCGTCCTGACTTTC.

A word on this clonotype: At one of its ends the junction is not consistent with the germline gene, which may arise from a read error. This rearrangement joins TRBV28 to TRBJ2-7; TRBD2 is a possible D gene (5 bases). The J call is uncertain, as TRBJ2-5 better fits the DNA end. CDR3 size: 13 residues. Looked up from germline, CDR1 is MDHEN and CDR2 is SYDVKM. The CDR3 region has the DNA TGTGCCGGCAGTTCGGGGAAGACAAAGACCCAGTACTTC. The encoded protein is CAGSSGKTKTQYF.

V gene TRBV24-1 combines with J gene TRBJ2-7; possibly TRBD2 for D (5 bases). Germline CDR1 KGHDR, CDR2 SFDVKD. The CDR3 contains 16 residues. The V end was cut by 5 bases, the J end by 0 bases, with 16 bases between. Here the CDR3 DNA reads TGTGCCACCAGTGGATACACAAGGGCGGGCTCCTACGAGCAGTACTTC. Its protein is CATSGYTRAGSYEQYF.

Written as DNA, the CDR3 is TGCGCCAGCAGCCAGGGGGACAGGTCACGCAATCAGCCCCAGCATTTT. This sequence encodes CASSQGDRSRNQPQHF. This chain links TRBV4-1 with TRBJ1-5; 8 bases match TRBD1. CDR1 is MGHRA, CDR2 YSYEKL, per germline. Trimming at V came to 3 bases and at J to 2 bases, leaving 6 bases not matched to a gene. The CDR3 length is 16 residues.

CDR3 DNA sequence: TGTGCCAGCAGCTGGAGCGGGAGAGGGACAGATACGCAGTATTTT. It yields the protein CASSWSGRGTDTQYF. The genes are TRBV7-3 and TRBJ2-3; 8 positions agree with TRBD2. The CDR3 runs 15 residues. Trimming cost V 4 bases and J 3 bases; bases outside gene matches: 6. CDR1 is SGHTA, CDR2 FQGTGA, per germline.

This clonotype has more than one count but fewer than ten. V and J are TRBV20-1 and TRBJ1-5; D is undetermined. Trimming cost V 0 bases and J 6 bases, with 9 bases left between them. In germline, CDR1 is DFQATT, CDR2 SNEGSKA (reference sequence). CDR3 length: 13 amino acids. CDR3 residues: CSARDRSGQPQHF. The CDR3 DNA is TGCAGTGCTAGAGATCGCAGCGGTCAGCCCCAGCATTTT.

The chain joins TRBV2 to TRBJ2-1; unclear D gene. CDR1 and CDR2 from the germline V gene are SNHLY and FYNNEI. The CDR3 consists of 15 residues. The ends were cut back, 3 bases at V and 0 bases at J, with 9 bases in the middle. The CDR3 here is CASSEASPSYNEQFF. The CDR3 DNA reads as TGTGCCAGCAGTGAGGCCAGTCCCTCCTACAATGAGCAGTTCTTC.

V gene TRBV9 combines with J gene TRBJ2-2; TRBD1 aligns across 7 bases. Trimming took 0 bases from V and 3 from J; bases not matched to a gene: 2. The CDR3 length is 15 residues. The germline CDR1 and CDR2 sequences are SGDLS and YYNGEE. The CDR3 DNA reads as TGTGCCAGCAGCGTAGCGGGACAGTACACCGGGGAGCTGTTTTTT. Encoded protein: CASSVAGQYTGELFF. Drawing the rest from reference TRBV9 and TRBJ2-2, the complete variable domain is DSGVTQTPKHLITATGQRVTLRCSPRSGDLSVYWYQQSLDQGLQFLIQYYNGEERAKGNILERFSAQQFPDLHSELNLSSLELGDSALYFCASSVAGQYTGELFFGEGSRLTVL.